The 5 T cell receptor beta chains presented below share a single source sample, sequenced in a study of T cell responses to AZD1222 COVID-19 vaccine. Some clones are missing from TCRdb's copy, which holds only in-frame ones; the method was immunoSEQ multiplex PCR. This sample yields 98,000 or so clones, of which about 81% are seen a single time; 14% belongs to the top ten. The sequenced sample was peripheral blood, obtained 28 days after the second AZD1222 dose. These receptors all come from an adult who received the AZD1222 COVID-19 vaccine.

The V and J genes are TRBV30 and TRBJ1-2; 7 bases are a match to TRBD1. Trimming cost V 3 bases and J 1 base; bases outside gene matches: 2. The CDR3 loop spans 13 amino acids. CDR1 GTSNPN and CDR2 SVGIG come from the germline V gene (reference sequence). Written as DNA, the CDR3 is TGTGCCTGGAGGACAGGGAATAACTATGGCTACACCTTC. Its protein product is CAWRTGNNYGYTF.

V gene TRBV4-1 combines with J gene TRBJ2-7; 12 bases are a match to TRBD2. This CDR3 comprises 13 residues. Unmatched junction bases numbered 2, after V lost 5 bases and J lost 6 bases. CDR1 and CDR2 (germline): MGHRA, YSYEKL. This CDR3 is CASSRGLAGEQYF. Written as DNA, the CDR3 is TGCGCCAGCAGCAGGGGACTAGCGGGCGAGCAGTACTTC.

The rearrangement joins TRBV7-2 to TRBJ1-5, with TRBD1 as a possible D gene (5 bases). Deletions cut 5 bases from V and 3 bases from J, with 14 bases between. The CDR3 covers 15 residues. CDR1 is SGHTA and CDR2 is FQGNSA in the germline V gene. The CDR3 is CASSPSGTANQPQHF. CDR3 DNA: TGTGCCAGCAGCCCCTCCGGGACCGCCAATCAGCCCCAGCATTTT.

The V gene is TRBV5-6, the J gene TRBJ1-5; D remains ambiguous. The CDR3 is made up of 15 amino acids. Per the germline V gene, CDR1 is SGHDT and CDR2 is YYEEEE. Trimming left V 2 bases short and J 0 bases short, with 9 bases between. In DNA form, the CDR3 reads TGTGCCAGCAGCTTTCGACGTACTAGCAATCAGCCCCAGCATTTT. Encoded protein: CASSFRRTSNQPQHF.

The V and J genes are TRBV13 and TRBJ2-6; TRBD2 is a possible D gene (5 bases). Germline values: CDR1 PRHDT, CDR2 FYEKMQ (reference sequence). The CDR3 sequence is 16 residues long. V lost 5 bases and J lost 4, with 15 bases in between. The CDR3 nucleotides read TGTGCCAGCAGCGAAGGAGGCCCTCTCGGGGCCAACGTCCTGACTTTC. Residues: CASSEGGPLGANVLTF.